These 24 T cell receptor beta chains share one sample of origin, sequenced in a study of T cell responses to AZD1222 COVID-19 vaccine. Some clones are missing from TCRdb's copy, which holds only in-frame ones; the method was immunoSEQ multiplex PCR. Of about 94,000 clones in the sample, 85% to 90% were seen once. Material: peripheral blood, obtained 28 days after the second AZD1222 dose. Receptors were obtained from an adult who received the AZD1222 COVID-19 vaccine.

The chain links TRBV4-2 to TRBJ2-7; TRBD1 might be the D (6 bases). The length of the CDR3 is 13 residues. The germline gives CDR1 LGHNA, CDR2 YNFKEQ. V was shortened by 0 bases and J by 6 bases, with 9 bases between the two germline ends. The CDR3 loop reads CASSQDRGSEQYF. CDR3 DNA: TGTGCCAGCAGCCAAGACAGGGGTTCCGAGCAGTACTTC.

The chain combines TRBV4-1 with TRBJ2-7; tentative D call: TRBD2 (6 bases). The CDR3 runs 16 residues. The germline gives CDR1 MGHRA, CDR2 YSYEKL. The V and J ends lost 1 base and 1 base respectively, with 14 bases between them. The CDR3 reads CASSQGGEFGSYEQYF. The CDR3 region has the DNA TGCGCCAGCAGCCAAGGGGGGGAGTTCGGGTCCTACGAGCAGTACTTC.

The chain employs TRBV4-3 and TRBJ2-5; 11 positions agree with TRBD2. The germline gives CDR1 LGHNA, CDR2 YSLEER. This CDR3 has 17 residues. The trim removed 0 bases at V and 5 bases at J, leaving 8 bases unmatched. CDR3 residues: CASSQDVPSGGTETQYF. Here the CDR3 DNA reads TGCGCCAGCAGCCAAGATGTTCCTAGCGGGGGGACTGAGACCCAGTACTTC.

This clone has just a few counts. The chain is built from TRBV12-3 or TRBV12-4 and TRBJ1-5; no firm D call. V dropped 1 base and J dropped 1 base, with 2 bases sitting between them. The CDR3 is 13 amino acids. This CDR3 reads CASSLESNQPQHF. The CDR3 DNA reads as TGTGCCAGCAGTTTAGAGAGCAATCAGCCCCAGCATTTT.

This rearrangement joins TRBV18 to TRBJ1-6; D is unclear. Trimming left V 4 bases short and J 5 bases short, with 15 bases between. Germline V gene data show CDR1 as KGHSH and CDR2 as LQKENI. This CDR3 has 16 amino acids. CDR3 region: CASSLAPWRDNSPLHF. Here the CDR3 DNA reads TGTGCCAGCTCACTCGCCCCGTGGAGAGATAATTCACCCCTCCACTTT.

The V call is TRBV14, the J call TRBJ1-1; D call uncertain. This CDR3 spans 16 amino acids. V was trimmed by 3 bases and J by 2 bases, leaving 16 bases between them. CDR1 and CDR2 (germline): SGHDN, FVKESK. CDR3 bases: TGTGCCAGCAGCCACATTTCCGCAGGCCGTAACACTGAAGCTTTCTTT. This encodes CASSHISAGRNTEAFF. Full variable domain (rest looked up from reference TRBV14 and TRBJ1-1): EAGVTQFPSHSVIEKGQTVTLRCDPISGHDNLYWYRRVMGKEIKFLLHFVKESKQDESGMPNNRFLAERTGGTYSTLKVQPAELEDSGVYFCASSHISAGRNTEAFFGQGTRLTVV.

V gene TRBV9 combines with J gene TRBJ2-3; D not resolved. Germline CDR1 is SGDLS and CDR2 is YYNGEE. This CDR3 has 12 amino acids. Trimming cost V 3 bases and J 1 base, with 3 bases left between them. CDR3 coding DNA: TGTGCCAGCAGCGGACGCACAGATACGCAGTATTTT. It is translated as CASSGRTDTQYF.

V gene TRBV6-1 combines with J gene TRBJ2-3; D perhaps matches TRBD1 (6 bases). CDR1 and CDR2 from the germline V gene are MNHNS and SASEGT. The CDR3 spans 17 residues. Trimming stripped 1 base from V and 1 base from J, with 15 bases between. CDR3 region: CASSEVVLAGGTDTQYF. The CDR3 DNA follows: TGTGCCAGCAGTGAAGTGGTTTTGGCAGGGGGCACAGATACGCAGTATTTT.

The V and J genes are TRBV3-1 (or the pseudogene TRBV3-2) and TRBJ1-1; D gene ambiguous. The CDR3 is made up of 14 amino acids. The V and J ends lost 0 bases and 0 bases respectively, with 5 bases between them. In germline, CDR1 is LGHDT, CDR2 YNNKEL (reference sequence). The CDR3 nucleotides read TGTGCCAGCAGCCAAGAGTTTCTGAACACTGAAGCTTTCTTT. Its protein is CASSQEFLNTEAFF.

V usage is TRBV4-2 and J usage is TRBJ2-1; 11 nucleotides agree with TRBD2. Trimming removed 0 bases from V and 6 bases from J; junction bases left unmatched: 7. Germline V lookup: CDR1 LGHNA, CDR2 YNFKEQ. The CDR3 covers 17 residues. Here the CDR3 reads CASSQDRPGLAANEQFF. The CDR3 DNA is TGTGCCAGCAGCCAAGATCGTCCGGGACTAGCGGCCAATGAGCAGTTCTTC.

The chain combines TRBV19 with TRBJ2-7; 8 bases fit TRBD1. Germline values: CDR1 LNHDA, CDR2 SQIVND (reference sequence). The J segment lost 0 bases and the V segment lost 1 base, leaving 2 bases of the junction unmatched. This CDR3 is 15 amino acids long. The CDR3 DNA reads as TGTGCCAGTAGTATAGGAACAGGGGGCTCCTACGAGCAGTACTTC. This sequence encodes CASSIGTGGSYEQYF.

The V and J genes are TRBV4-3 and TRBJ1-4; TRBD1 is a possible D gene (5 bases). Trimming took 0 bases from V and 6 from J, leaving 11 bases between them. This CDR3 contains 15 residues. The germline V gene encodes CDR1 LGHNA and CDR2 YSLEER. For the CDR3, the DNA is TGCGCCAGCAGCCAAGACAGGGTCGGGGATGAAAAACTGTTTTTT. Its translation: CASSQDRVGDEKLFF.

This sequence joins TRBV12-3 or TRBV12-4 and TRBJ2-1; the match to TRBD2 covers 12 bases. The trim removed 6 bases at V and 13 bases at J, leaving 7 bases unmatched. This CDR3 region has 13 residues. CDR3 amino acids: CASSQGLAGLQFF. The CDR3 coding sequence is TGTGCCAGCAGCCAAGGACTAGCGGGACTACAGTTCTTC.

This clone was detected once. This chain joins TRBV5-6 and TRBJ2-7; D remains ambiguous. This CDR3 has 16 residues. With 1 base removed from V and 3 bases from J, the gap between germline ends came to 17 bases. In germline, CDR1 is SGHDT, CDR2 YYEEEE. The CDR3: CASSLYLSPVYYEQYF. Here the CDR3 DNA reads TGTGCCAGCAGCTTGTATCTTAGCCCGGTCTACTACGAGCAGTACTTC.

This sequence joins TRBV28 and TRBJ2-1; 15 nucleotides match TRBD2. This CDR3 spans 17 amino acids. J gave up 4 bases and V 5 bases, and 6 bases lay outside the gene matches. Germline V gene data show CDR1 as MDHEN and CDR2 as SYDVKM. The CDR3 here is CASSGLAGGPGYNEQFF. The CDR3 DNA reads as TGTGCCAGCAGTGGACTAGCGGGAGGGCCAGGGTACAATGAGCAGTTCTTC.

This CDR3 reads CASRGTDTQYF. As DNA, the CDR3 is TGTGCCAGCAGGGGGACAGATACGCAGTATTTT. The rearrangement uses TRBV5-4 and TRBJ2-3; the D is unclear. V was pared by 5 bases and J by 3 bases, with 4 bases between. CDR1 and CDR2 from the germline V gene are SGHNT and YYREEE (reference sequence). This CDR3 contains 11 residues.

This chain joins TRBV7-9 and TRBJ1-6; D ambiguous. Germline values: CDR1 SEHNR, CDR2 FQNEAQ (reference sequence). This CDR3 spans 15 amino acids. V was shortened by 3 bases and J by 3 bases, with 9 bases between the two germline ends. CDR3: CASSFGGGYNSPLHF. In DNA form, the CDR3 reads TGTGCCAGCAGCTTTGGAGGAGGCTATAATTCACCCCTCCACTTT.

The chain has TRBV4-1 and TRBJ2-3; TRBD2 agrees at 13 bases. The CDR3 totals 20 residues. J lost 5 bases, V lost 4 bases, and 18 bases had no gene match. The germline V gene encodes CDR1 MGHRA and CDR2 YSYEKL. CDR3 in amino acids: CASSPRDERGLAGAIDTQYF. CDR3 in DNA: TGCGCCAGCAGCCCCCGGGACGAAAGAGGACTAGCGGGAGCAATAGATACGCAGTATTTT.

The V gene is TRBV7-6, the J gene TRBJ2-7, with TRBD1 identical over 11 bases. This CDR3 has 14 residues. V lost 3 bases to trimming and J lost 5 bases; unmatched junction nucleotides: 3. Germline V lookup: CDR1 SGHVS, CDR2 FNYEAQ. CDR3 in DNA: TGTGCCAGCAGCTTGGGGACAGGGGGTAACGAGCAGTACTTC. This codes for CASSLGTGGNEQYF. The entire variable domain, with the rest obtained from reference TRBV7-6 and TRBJ2-7, is as follows: GAGVSQSPRYKVTKRGQDVALRCDPISGHVSLYWYRQALGQGPEFLTYFNYEAQQDKSGLPNDRFSAERPEGSISTLTIQRTEQRDSAMYRCASSLGTGGNEQYFGPGTRLTVT.

This chain links TRBV10-2 with TRBJ1-1, with D possibly TRBD1 on 5 matching bases. This CDR3 spans 16 amino acids. V lost 8 bases and J lost 1, with 20 bases in between. Germline values: CDR1 WSHSY, CDR2 SAAADI. The CDR3 reads CASCPPGEGWNTEAFF. CDR3 sequence (DNA): TGCGCCAGCTGTCCCCCGGGGGAGGGGTGGAACACTGAAGCTTTCTTT.

The rearrangement joins TRBV5-4 to TRBJ2-1, with TRBD2 matching 7 bases. Germline loops: CDR1 SGHNT, CDR2 YYREEE (reference sequence). The CDR3 consists of 13 residues. V dropped 5 bases and J dropped 9; count of bases not matched to a gene: 8. CDR3 nucleotides: TGTGCCAGCAGATTCCTAGCGGCTGGTGAGCAGTTCTTC. Translating gives CASRFLAAGEQFF.

The genes are TRBV6-6 and TRBJ2-3; 8 positions agree with TRBD1. The CDR3 covers 14 residues. The J segment lost 4 bases and the V segment lost 6 bases, leaving 6 bases of the junction unmatched. Germline V gene lookup returns CDR1 MNHNY and CDR2 SVGAGI (reference sequence). The DNA of the CDR3 is TGTGCCAGCAGGTCTCCAGGGGGCGCAGATACGCAGTATTTT. As protein: CASRSPGGADTQYF.

This chain uses TRBV6-5 with TRBJ1-4, with 8 bases fitting TRBD1. V lost 2 bases to trimming and J lost 7 bases; unmatched junction nucleotides: 6. This CDR3 has 15 residues. CDR1 MNHEY and CDR2 SVGAGI come from the germline V gene. CDR3 protein: CASSYAGGTIEKLFF. The CDR3 DNA follows: TGTGCCAGCAGTTACGCAGGGGGCACGATTGAAAAACTGTTTTTT.

The gene calls are TRBV7-2 and TRBJ1-3; unclear D gene. The CDR3 runs 14 residues. Per germline, CDR1 SGHTA and CDR2 FQGNSA. V was pared by 3 bases and J by 3 bases, with 9 bases between. The CDR3 coding sequence is TGTGCCAGCAGCTTTCTGCGGGGTGGAAACACCATATATTTT. Translated, it gives CASSFLRGGNTIYF.